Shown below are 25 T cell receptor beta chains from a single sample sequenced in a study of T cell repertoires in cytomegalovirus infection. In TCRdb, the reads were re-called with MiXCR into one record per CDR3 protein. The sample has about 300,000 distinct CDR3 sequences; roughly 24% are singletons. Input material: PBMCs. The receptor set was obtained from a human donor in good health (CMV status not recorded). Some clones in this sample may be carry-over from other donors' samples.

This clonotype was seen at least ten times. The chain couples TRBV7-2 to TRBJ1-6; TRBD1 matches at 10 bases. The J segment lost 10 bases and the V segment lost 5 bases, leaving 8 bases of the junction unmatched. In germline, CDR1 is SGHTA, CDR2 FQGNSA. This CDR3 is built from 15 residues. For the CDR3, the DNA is TGTGCCAGCAGCCTACGGACAGGGGGTCAATCACCCCTCCACTTT. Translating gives CASSLRTGGQSPLHF.

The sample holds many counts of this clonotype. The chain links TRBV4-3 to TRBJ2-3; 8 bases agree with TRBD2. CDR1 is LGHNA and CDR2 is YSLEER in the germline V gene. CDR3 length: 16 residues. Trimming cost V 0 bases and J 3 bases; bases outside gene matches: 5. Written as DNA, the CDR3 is TGCGCCAGCAGCCAAGATTGGAGCGGGAGTACAGATACGCAGTATTTT. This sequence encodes CASSQDWSGSTDTQYF.

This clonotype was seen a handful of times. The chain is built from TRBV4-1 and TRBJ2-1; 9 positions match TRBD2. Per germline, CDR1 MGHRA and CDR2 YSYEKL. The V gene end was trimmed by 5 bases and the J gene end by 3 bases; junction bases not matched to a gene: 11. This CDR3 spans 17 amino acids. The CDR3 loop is CASSFANALAGYNEQFF. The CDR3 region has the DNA TGCGCCAGCAGCTTCGCGAACGCACTAGCGGGCTACAATGAGCAGTTCTTC.

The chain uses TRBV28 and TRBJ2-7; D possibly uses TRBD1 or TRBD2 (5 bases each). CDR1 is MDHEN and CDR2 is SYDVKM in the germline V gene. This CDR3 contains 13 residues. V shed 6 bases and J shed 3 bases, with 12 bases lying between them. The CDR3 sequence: CASRGEMVYEQYF. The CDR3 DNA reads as TGTGCCAGCAGGGGGGAAATGGTCTACGAGCAGTACTTC.

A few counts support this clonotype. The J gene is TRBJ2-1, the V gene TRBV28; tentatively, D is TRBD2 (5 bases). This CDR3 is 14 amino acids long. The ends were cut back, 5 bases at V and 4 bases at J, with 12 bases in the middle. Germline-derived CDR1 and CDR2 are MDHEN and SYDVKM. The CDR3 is CASSQQDFYNEQFF. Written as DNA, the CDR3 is TGTGCCAGCAGTCAGCAGGACTTTTACAATGAGCAGTTCTTC.

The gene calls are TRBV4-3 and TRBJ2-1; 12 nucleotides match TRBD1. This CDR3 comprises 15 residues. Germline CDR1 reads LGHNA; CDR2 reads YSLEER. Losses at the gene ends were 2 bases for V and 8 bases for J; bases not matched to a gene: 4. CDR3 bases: TGCGCCAGCAGCCAACCGGGACAGGGGGCTCATGAGCAGTTCTTC. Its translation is CASSQPGQGAHEQFF.

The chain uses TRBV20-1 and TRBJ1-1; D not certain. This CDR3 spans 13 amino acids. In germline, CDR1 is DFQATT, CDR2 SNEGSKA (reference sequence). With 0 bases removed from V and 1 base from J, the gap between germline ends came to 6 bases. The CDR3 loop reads CSARDGGNTEAFF. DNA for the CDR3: TGCAGTGCTAGAGATGGAGGGAACACTGAAGCTTTCTTT.

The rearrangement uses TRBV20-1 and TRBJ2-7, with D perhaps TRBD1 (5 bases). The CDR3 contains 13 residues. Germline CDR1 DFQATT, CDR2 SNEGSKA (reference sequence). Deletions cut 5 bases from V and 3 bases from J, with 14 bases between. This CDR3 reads CSARGQRLYEQYF. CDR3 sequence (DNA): TGCAGTGCTCGTGGACAAAGACTCTACGAGCAGTACTTC.

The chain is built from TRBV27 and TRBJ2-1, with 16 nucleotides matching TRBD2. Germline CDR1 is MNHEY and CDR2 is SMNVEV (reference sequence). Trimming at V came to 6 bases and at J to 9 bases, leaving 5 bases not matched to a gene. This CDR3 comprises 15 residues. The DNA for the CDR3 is TGTGCCAGCAGCGAGGGACTAGCGGGGGGGGGTGAGCAGTTCTTC. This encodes CASSEGLAGGGEQFF.

The CDR3 reads CASRGTSNSNQPQHF. In DNA, the CDR3 is TGTGCCAGCAGGGGGACATCCAATAGCAATCAGCCCCAGCATTTT. This rearrangement joins TRBV2 to TRBJ1-5; maybe TRBD1 (6 bases). V lost 6 bases to trimming and J lost 0 bases, with 12 bases between them. This CDR3 has 15 amino acids. In germline, CDR1 is SNHLY, CDR2 FYNNEI. Using reference TRBV2 and TRBJ1-5 for the parts outside the CDR3, the full variable domain is EPEVTQTPSHQVTQMGQEVILRCVPISNHLYFYWYRQILGQKVEFLVSFYNNEISEKSEIFDDQFSVERPDGSNFTLKIRSTKLEDSAMYFCASRGTSNSNQPQHFGDGTRLSIL.

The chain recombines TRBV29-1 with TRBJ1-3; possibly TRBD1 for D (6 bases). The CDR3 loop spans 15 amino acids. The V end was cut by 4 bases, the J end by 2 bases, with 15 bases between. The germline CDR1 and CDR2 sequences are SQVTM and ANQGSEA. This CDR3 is CSVAPIQGPGNTIYF. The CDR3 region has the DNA TGCAGCGTTGCGCCAATACAGGGTCCTGGAAACACCATATATTTT.

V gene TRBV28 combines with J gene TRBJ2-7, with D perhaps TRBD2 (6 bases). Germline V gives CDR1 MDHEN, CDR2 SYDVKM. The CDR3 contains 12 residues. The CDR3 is CARAGSSYEQYF. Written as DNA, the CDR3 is TGTGCGAGGGCCGGGAGCTCCTACGAGCAGTACTTC.

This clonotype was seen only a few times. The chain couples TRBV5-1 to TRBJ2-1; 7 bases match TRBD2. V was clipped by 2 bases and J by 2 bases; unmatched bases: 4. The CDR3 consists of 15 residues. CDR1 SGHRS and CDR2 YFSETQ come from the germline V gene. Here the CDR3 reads CASSFTGGTYNEQFF. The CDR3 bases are TGCGCCAGCAGCTTTACGGGAGGCACCTACAATGAGCAGTTCTTC.

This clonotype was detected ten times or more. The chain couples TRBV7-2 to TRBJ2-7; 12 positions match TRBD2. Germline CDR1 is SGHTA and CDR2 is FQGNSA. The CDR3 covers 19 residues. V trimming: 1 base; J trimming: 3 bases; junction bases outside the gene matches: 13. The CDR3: CASSLVVGLAGLHNYEQYF. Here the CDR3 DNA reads TGTGCCAGCAGCTTAGTCGTAGGACTAGCGGGACTTCACAACTACGAGCAGTACTTC.

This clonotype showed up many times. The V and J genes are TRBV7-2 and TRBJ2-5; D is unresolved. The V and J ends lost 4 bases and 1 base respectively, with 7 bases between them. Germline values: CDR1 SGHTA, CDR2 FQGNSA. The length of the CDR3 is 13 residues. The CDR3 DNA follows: TGTGCCAGCAGCTCCGTCGGCCAAGAGACCCAGTACTTC. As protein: CASSSVGQETQYF.

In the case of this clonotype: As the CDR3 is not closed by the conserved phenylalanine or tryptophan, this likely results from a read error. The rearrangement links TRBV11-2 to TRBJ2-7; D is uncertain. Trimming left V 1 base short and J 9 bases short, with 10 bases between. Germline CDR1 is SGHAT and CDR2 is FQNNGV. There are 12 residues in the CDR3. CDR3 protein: CASSLGASVQYL. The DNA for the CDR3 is TGTGCCAGCAGCTTAGGGGCGTCGGTGCAGTACTTA.

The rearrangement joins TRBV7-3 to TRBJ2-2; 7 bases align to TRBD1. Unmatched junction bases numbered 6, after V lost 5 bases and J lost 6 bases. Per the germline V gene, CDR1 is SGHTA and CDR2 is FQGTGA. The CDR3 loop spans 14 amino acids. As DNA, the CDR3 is TGTGCCAGCAGCAAGACAGGGTCGGCCGGGGAGCTGTTTTTT. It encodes CASSKTGSAGELFF. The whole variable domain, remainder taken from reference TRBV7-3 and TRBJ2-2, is GAGVSQTPSNKVTEKGKYVELRCDPISGHTALYWYRQSLGQGPEFLIYFQGTGAADDSGLPNDRFFAVRPEGSVSTLKIQRTERGDSAVYLCASSKTGSAGELFFGEGSRLTVL.

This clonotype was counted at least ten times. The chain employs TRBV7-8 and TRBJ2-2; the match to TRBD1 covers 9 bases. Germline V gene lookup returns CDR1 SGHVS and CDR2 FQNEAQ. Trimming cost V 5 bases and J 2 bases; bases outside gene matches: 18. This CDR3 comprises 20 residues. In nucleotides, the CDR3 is TGTGCCAGCAGCCCCCGCCAACGTTGGACAGGGGATCCCAACACCGGGGAGCTGTTTTTT. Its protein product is CASSPRQRWTGDPNTGELFF. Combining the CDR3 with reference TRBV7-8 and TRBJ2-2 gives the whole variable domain GAGVSQSPRYKVAKRGQDVALRCDPISGHVSLFWYQQALGQGPEFLTYFQNEAQLDKSGLPSDRFFAERPEGSVSTLKIQRTQQEDSAVYLCASSPRQRWTGDPNTGELFFGEGSRLTVL.

The DNA of the CDR3 is TGTGCCAGCAGTTTCTGGGACAGGGTAAACACCATATATTTT. It yields the protein CASSFWDRVNTIYF. This chain uses TRBV12-3 or TRBV12-4 with TRBJ1-3, with 9 bases matching TRBD1. J lost 6 bases, V lost 3 bases, and 3 bases had no gene match. The CDR3 has 14 residues.

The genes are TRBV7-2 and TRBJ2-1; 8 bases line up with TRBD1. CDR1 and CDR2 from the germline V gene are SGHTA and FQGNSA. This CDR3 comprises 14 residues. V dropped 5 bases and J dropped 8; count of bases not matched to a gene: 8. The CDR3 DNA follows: TGTGCCAGCAGCCCACTTAACAGGGGGGATGAGCAGTTCTTC. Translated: CASSPLNRGDEQFF.

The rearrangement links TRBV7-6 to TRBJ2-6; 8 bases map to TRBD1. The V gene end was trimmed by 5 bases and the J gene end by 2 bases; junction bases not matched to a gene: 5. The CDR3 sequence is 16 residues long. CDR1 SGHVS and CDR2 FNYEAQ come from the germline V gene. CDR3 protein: CASSRSGGTGANVLTF. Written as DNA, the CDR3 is TGTGCCAGCAGCCGATCAGGGGGCACTGGGGCCAACGTCCTGACTTTC.

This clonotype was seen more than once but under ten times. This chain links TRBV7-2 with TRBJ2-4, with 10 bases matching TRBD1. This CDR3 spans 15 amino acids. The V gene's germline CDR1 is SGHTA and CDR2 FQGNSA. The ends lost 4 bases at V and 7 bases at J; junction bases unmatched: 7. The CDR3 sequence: CASSSRGDRGNIQYF. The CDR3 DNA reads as TGTGCCAGCAGCTCCAGGGGGGACAGGGGCAACATTCAGTACTTC.

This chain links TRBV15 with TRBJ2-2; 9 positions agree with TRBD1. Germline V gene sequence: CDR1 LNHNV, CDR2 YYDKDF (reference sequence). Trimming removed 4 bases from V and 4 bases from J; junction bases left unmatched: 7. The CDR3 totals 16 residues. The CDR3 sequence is CATSKRTGVRTGELFF. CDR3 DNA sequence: TGTGCCACCAGCAAAAGGACAGGGGTCCGCACCGGGGAGCTGTTTTTT.

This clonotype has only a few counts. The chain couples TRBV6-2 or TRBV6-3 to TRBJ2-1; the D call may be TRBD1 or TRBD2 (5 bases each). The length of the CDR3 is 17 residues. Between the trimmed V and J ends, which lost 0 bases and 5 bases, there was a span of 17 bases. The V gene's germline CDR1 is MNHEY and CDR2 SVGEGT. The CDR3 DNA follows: TGTGCCAGCAGTTACTCGAGGGCAGGGAATATTCACAATGAGCAGTTCTTC. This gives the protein CASSYSRAGNIHNEQFF.

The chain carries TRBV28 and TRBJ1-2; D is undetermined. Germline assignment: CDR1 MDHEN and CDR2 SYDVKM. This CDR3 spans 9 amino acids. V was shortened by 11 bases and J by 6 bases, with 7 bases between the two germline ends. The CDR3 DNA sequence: TGTGCCTCTGGGAATGGCTACACCTTC. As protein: CASGNGYTF.